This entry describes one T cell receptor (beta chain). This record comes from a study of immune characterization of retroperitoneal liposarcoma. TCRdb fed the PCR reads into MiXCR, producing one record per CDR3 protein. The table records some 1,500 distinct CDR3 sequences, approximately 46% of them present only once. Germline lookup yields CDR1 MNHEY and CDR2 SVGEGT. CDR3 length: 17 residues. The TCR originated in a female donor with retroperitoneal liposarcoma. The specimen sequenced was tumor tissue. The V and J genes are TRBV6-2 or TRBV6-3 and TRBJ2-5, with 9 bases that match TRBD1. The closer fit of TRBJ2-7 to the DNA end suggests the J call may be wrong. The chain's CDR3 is CASSYSTPDRGAYEQYF. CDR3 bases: TGTGCCAGCAGTTACTCAACACCGGACAGGGGCGCCTACGAGCAGTACTTC.